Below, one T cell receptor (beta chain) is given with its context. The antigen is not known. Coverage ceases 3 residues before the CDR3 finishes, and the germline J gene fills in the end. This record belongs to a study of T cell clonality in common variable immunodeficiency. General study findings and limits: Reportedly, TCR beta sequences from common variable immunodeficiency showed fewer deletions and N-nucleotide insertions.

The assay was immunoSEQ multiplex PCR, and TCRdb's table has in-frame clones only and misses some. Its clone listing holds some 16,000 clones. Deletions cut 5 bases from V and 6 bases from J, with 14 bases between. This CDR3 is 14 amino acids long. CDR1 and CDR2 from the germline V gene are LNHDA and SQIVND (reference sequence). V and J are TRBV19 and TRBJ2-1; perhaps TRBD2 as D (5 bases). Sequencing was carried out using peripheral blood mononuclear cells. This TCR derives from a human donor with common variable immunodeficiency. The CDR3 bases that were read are TGTGCCAGTAGTCAGGAGGTCCTCCTCAATGAG. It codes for CASSQEVLLNE. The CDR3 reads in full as CASSQEVLLNEQFF.